These 7 T cell receptor beta chains were sequenced from one sample in a study of blood T cells in healthy people across ages. The second PCR ran roughly 7 to 12 cycles with a sample-barcoded 5' primer and J-beta primers. TCRdb called the 5' RACE reads again in MiXCR, with one record for every CDR3 protein. The sample shows roughly 1,100,000 distinct CDR3 sequences, around 25% of them seen only once. The data were also submitted as part of a second study, on T cells of mothers and their children.

Material: blood. Receptors were obtained from a girl aged 2 to 10 in good health.

In this sample, this clonotype turned up a few times. The chain joins TRBV4-3 to TRBJ1-5; 7 bases match TRBD1. Trimming removed 1 base from V and 7 bases from J; junction bases left unmatched: 4. This CDR3 has 14 amino acids. Germline V CDR1 and CDR2: LGHNA, YSLEER. The CDR3 reads CASSQGGQNQPQHF. CDR3 nucleotide sequence: TGCGCCAGCAGCCAAGGGGGACAGAACCAGCCCCAGCATTTT.

This chain links TRBV19 with TRBJ2-1; a possible D gene is TRBD2 (5 bases). Between the trimmed V and J ends, which lost 6 bases and 7 bases, there was a span of 16 bases. Per the germline V gene, CDR1 is LNHDA and CDR2 is SQIVND (reference sequence). The CDR3 has 14 residues. CDR3: CASRVRVSGNEQFF. In nucleotides, the CDR3 is TGTGCCAGTAGGGTTCGGGTTTCGGGGAATGAGCAGTTCTTC.

V usage is TRBV12-3 or TRBV12-4 and J usage is TRBJ2-3; D possibly matches TRBD1 or TRBD2 (5 bases each). CDR3 length: 14 amino acids. Trimming pared 3 bases from V and 3 bases from J, leaving 10 bases between. The CDR3 loop reads CASSFPGPTDTQYF. The CDR3 DNA reads TGTGCCAGCAGTTTTCCGGGACCGACAGATACGCAGTATTTT.

This clonotype was observed a handful of times. The V and J genes are TRBV29-1 and TRBJ2-3; 8 bases match TRBD2. The CDR3 spans 13 residues. CDR1 and CDR2 (germline): SQVTM, ANQGSEA. The V gene end was trimmed by 5 bases and the J gene end by 2 bases; junction bases not matched to a gene: 3. CDR3 region: CSVSGRTTDTQYF. The CDR3 DNA follows: TGCAGCGTTAGCGGGAGAACCACAGATACGCAGTATTTT.

The chain employs TRBV6-1 and TRBJ2-7; 8 bases map to TRBD1. Germline CDR1 is MNHNS and CDR2 is SASEGT. Losses at the gene ends were 7 bases for V and 2 bases for J; bases not matched to a gene: 7. This CDR3 contains 14 residues. In DNA, the CDR3 is TGTGCCAGCACCACCGACAGGGGAGCCTACGAGCAGTACTTC. As protein: CASTTDRGAYEQYF.

This clonotype was observed a handful of times. V usage is TRBV12-5 and J usage is TRBJ2-5; either TRBD1 or TRBD2 may supply D (5 bases each). Trimming took off 4 bases at V and 5 bases at J, with 14 bases between the two ends. CDR1 is LGHNT, CDR2 FRNRAP, per germline. The CDR3 is 14 residues long. The CDR3 loop is CASGYRQRGETQYF. CDR3 coding DNA: TGTGCTAGTGGTTACCGACAGCGAGGGGAGACCCAGTACTTC.

This chain uses TRBV12-3 or TRBV12-4 with TRBJ1-1, with D uncertain. The CDR3 has 15 residues. V was clipped by 1 base and J by 0 bases, with 9 bases between them. CDR3 in amino acids: CASSLDGELNTEAFF. The CDR3 DNA reads as TGTGCCAGCAGTTTAGATGGAGAGCTGAACACTGAAGCTTTCTTT.